This T cell receptor beta chain was recorded in a study of T cell responses to AZD1222 COVID-19 vaccine. Findings of the study overall: Just 6 or 7 AZD1222 recipients were seropositive at baseline. Mapped onto spike, vaccine-associated CD4 TCRs spanned it and were dominant at 160-218 and 743-854. The study sampled repertoires only after the peak T cell response.

Generated by immunoSEQ multiplex PCR, the TCRdb table keeps only in-frame clones and is missing some. The table has tens of thousands of clones, 80% to 90% seen once. This CDR3 has 16 residues. V shed 4 bases and J 8 bases; nucleotides not matched to a gene: 15. The germline gives CDR1 SGDLS, CDR2 YYNGEE. Details on this clone: Its antigen is unidentified.

This clonotype was obtained from an adult in good health. The chain has TRBV9 and TRBJ2-1; TRBD1 matches at 7 bases. The sample was peripheral blood, taken on day 0 of AZD1222 vaccination. CDR3 bases: TGTGCCAGCAGCCCCACGGGTCTAAGGGGGCGTGATGAGCAGTTCTTC. It specifies CASSPTGLRGRDEQFF.